These 23 T cell receptor beta chains came from one sample sequenced in a study of blood T cell repertoires in COVID-19. Generated by immunoSEQ multiplex PCR, the TCRdb table keeps only in-frame clones and is missing some. This table holds some 370,000 clones, over 80% found once. The sequencing input was PBMCs or T cells enriched from blood (not recorded which). Source of these receptors: a woman aged 50 to 60 who had recovered from COVID-19.

V and J are TRBV5-6 and TRBJ1-2, with D maybe TRBD1 (6 bases). This CDR3 has 13 residues. With 2 bases removed from V and 9 bases from J, the gap between germline ends came to 14 bases. The V gene's germline CDR1 is SGHDT and CDR2 YYEEEE. CDR3 in amino acids: CASSFGTSSRYTF. DNA of the CDR3: TGTGCCAGCAGCTTCGGGACATCAAGTCGCTACACCTTC.

This chain uses TRBV2 with TRBJ2-3; possibly TRBD2 for D (6 bases). V was trimmed by 6 bases and J by 4 bases, leaving 14 bases between them. Germline lookup yields CDR1 SNHLY and CDR2 FYNNEI. The CDR3 totals 14 residues. The CDR3 DNA is TGTGCCAGCAGCGTGGAGGGCCCCCCAGATACGCAGTATTTT. This sequence encodes CASSVEGPPDTQYF.

The chain is built from TRBV14 and TRBJ1-1; D is perhaps TRBD1 (5 bases). CDR1 is SGHDN and CDR2 is FVKESK in the germline V gene. The CDR3 has 16 amino acids. Trimming removed 2 bases from V and 6 bases from J, with 19 bases in between. This chain's CDR3 is CASSQPGLVGVPEAFF. CDR3 nucleotide sequence: TGTGCCAGCAGCCAACCGGGTCTGGTAGGGGTTCCTGAAGCTTTCTTT.

V and J are TRBV30 and TRBJ1-2; TRBD1 aligns across 7 bases. The CDR3 runs 13 residues. CDR1 is GTSNPN and CDR2 is SVGIG in the germline V gene (reference sequence). J was trimmed by 3 bases and V by 2 bases; bases with no gene match: 3. CDR3 DNA sequence: TGTGCCTGGAGTACAGGGGTGGACTATGGCTACACCTTC. Protein: CAWSTGVDYGYTF.

V usage is TRBV4-1 and J usage is TRBJ2-3; the D gene is possibly TRBD2 (5 bases). Per germline, CDR1 MGHRA and CDR2 YSYEKL. Trimming shortened V by 0 bases and J by 3 bases, and 19 bases separated the two germline ends. The CDR3 totals 18 residues. The CDR3 DNA is TGCGCCAGCAGCCAAGATCCTACGATCGGGGTCTTAACAGATACGCAGTATTTT. It translates to CASSQDPTIGVLTDTQYF.

This clone was seen only once. The V gene is TRBV6-2 or TRBV6-3, the J gene TRBJ1-2; 8 bases fit TRBD1. The junction had 15 bases not matched to a gene; V was cut back by 4 bases and J by 14 bases. The CDR3 spans 14 residues. Germline CDR1 MNHEY, CDR2 SVGEGT. CDR3 residues: CASSFLGQGSSGTF. In DNA form, the CDR3 reads TGTGCCAGCAGTTTCCTCGGACAGGGATCTTCGGGTACCTTC.

This clone was counted a few times. The gene calls are TRBV27 and TRBJ1-4; TRBD1 is a possible D gene (6 bases). The V gene's germline CDR1 is MNHEY and CDR2 SMNVEV (reference sequence). V was clipped by 1 base and J by 8 bases, with 14 bases between them. The CDR3 has 15 amino acids. The chain's CDR3 is CASSLYGHGTEKLFF. CDR3 bases: TGTGCCAGCAGTTTATATGGGCACGGGACAGAAAAACTGTTTTTT.

This clone was seen just once. This chain links TRBV10-3 with TRBJ1-2; possibly TRBD1 for D (5 bases). The CDR3 loop spans 13 amino acids. Trimming removed 5 bases at V and 2 bases at J, with 9 bases between. CDR1 ENHRY and CDR2 SYGVKD come from the germline V gene. The DNA for the CDR3 is TGTGCCATCAGTCCACAGGAAAACTATGGCTACACCTTC. Encoded protein: CAISPQENYGYTF.

The chain recombines TRBV7-3 with TRBJ2-1, with 8 bases aligning to TRBD2. The CDR3 contains 15 residues. The V and J ends lost 2 bases and 6 bases, in that order; junction bases with no gene match: 6. Germline values: CDR1 SGHTA, CDR2 FQGTGA. CDR3: CASSLSPGGSNEQFF. As DNA, the CDR3 is TGTGCCAGCAGCTTATCCCCGGGGGGGAGCAATGAGCAGTTCTTC.

The J gene is TRBJ2-3, the V gene TRBV30, with 8 bases that match TRBD2. Germline CDR1 GTSNPN, CDR2 SVGIG (reference sequence). The CDR3 runs to 15 residues. J was trimmed by 4 bases and V by 1 base; bases with no gene match: 7. The CDR3 protein is CAWSAIAGTPDTQYF. The CDR3 DNA reads TGTGCCTGGAGTGCGATAGCGGGGACCCCAGATACGCAGTATTTT.

V is TRBV15 and J is TRBJ1-1, with unresolved D. Trimming pared 1 base from V and 1 base from J, leaving 7 bases between. The CDR3 contains 14 residues. Germline values: CDR1 LNHNV, CDR2 YYDKDF (reference sequence). DNA of the CDR3: TGTGCCACCAGCAGAGGGCAGGAGAACACTGAAGCTTTCTTT. Amino acids: CATSRGQENTEAFF. Full variable domain (missing parts from reference TRBV15 and TRBJ1-1): DAMVIQNPRYQVTQFGKPVTLSCSQTLNHNVMYWYQQKSSQAPKLLFHYYDKDFNNEADTPDNFQSRRPNTSFCFLDIRSPGLGDTAMYLCATSRGQENTEAFFGQGTRLTVV.

This clone was detected only a few times. The rearrangement links TRBV6-1 to TRBJ1-2, with D perhaps matching TRBD1 (6 bases). The germline V gene has CDR1 MNHNS and CDR2 SASEGT. V gave up 0 bases and J gave up 4 bases, with 6 bases separating them. The CDR3 loop spans 13 amino acids. The CDR3 loop is CASSEATGYGYTF. DNA of the CDR3: TGTGCCAGCAGTGAAGCGACAGGCTATGGCTACACCTTC.

This chain connects TRBV27 to TRBJ2-1, with 7 bases lining up with TRBD2. Losses at the gene ends were 6 bases for V and 7 bases for J; bases not matched to a gene: 6. Germline values: CDR1 MNHEY, CDR2 SMNVEV (reference sequence). This CDR3 region has 13 residues. CDR3 in amino acids: CASRPAGGNEQFF. The CDR3 region has the DNA TGTGCCAGCAGACCAGCCGGGGGGAATGAGCAGTTCTTC.

This clone was observed at least ten times. The chain combines TRBV5-6 with TRBJ2-3, with D possibly matching TRBD2 (5 bases). Trimming stripped 0 bases from V and 4 bases from J, with 9 bases between. Looked up from germline, CDR1 is SGHDT and CDR2 is YYEEEE. This CDR3 comprises 14 residues. CDR3 region: CASSLGGVADTQYF. CDR3 nucleotides: TGTGCCAGCAGCTTGGGGGGAGTTGCAGATACGCAGTATTTT. The full variable domain, in which reference TRBV5-6 and TRBJ2-3 provide the parts outside the CDR3, is DAGVTQSPTHLIKTRGQQVTLRCSPKSGHDTVSWYQQALGQGPQFIFQYYEEEERQRGNFPDRFSGHQFPNYSSELNVNALLLGDSALYLCASSLGGVADTQYFGPGTRLTVL.

This chain links TRBV29-1 with TRBJ1-1; tentative D call: TRBD1 (5 bases). The CDR3 extends over 14 amino acids. Trimming took off 3 bases at V and 0 bases at J, with 11 bases between the two ends. Germline loops: CDR1 SQVTM, CDR2 ANQGSEA. The CDR3 here is CSVDRQPMNTEAFF. The CDR3 nucleotides are TGCAGCGTTGACCGACAGCCTATGAACACTGAAGCTTTCTTT.

The V call is TRBV5-4, the J call TRBJ1-2; tentatively, D is TRBD1 (6 bases). V lost 1 base and J lost 6, with 10 bases in between. CDR1 is SGHNT, CDR2 YYREEE, per germline (reference sequence). The CDR3 is 13 amino acids. CDR3 coding DNA: TGTGCCAGCAGCTTGTACAGGGACCATGGCTACACCTTC. Amino acids: CASSLYRDHGYTF.

The chain recombines TRBV27 with TRBJ1-1, with no clear D. Per the germline V gene, CDR1 is MNHEY and CDR2 is SMNVEV (reference sequence). The CDR3 extends over 11 amino acids. The V end was cut by 3 bases, the J end by 8 bases, with 7 bases between. DNA for the CDR3: TGTGCCAGCAGTTTTGGCACCGAAGCTTTCTTT. Amino acids: CASSFGTEAFF.

This sequence joins TRBV19 and TRBJ2-7, with a possible D match to TRBD1 (6 bases). This CDR3 region has 19 residues. CDR1 LNHDA and CDR2 SQIVND come from the germline V gene (reference sequence). Trimming removed 4 bases from V and 2 bases from J, with 27 bases in between. The DNA of the CDR3 is TGTGCCAGTAGTACCCAGATAACTTCGACAGGACTCCTCACCTACGAGCAGTACTTC. This encodes CASSTQITSTGLLTYEQYF.

The chain is built from TRBV25-1 and TRBJ2-5, with 7 positions matching TRBD1. The CDR3 contains 15 residues. Germline assignment: CDR1 MGHDK and CDR2 SYGVNS. V lost 3 bases, J lost 5 bases, and 9 bases stayed unmatched. Here the CDR3 reads CASSDYRGTRETQYF. In nucleotides, the CDR3 is TGTGCCAGCAGTGATTACAGGGGTACTCGGGAGACCCAGTACTTC. Supplemented by reference TRBV25-1 and TRBJ2-5, the full variable domain reads EADIYQTPRYLVIGTGKKITLECSQTMGHDKMYWYQQDPGMELHLIHYSYGVNSTEKGDLSSESTVSRIRTEHFPLTLESARPSHTSQYLCASSDYRGTRETQYFGPGTRLLVL.

Only one count was recorded for this clone. V gene TRBV7-2 combines with J gene TRBJ2-5; TRBD2 agrees at 7 bases. Germline V gene sequence: CDR1 SGHTA, CDR2 FQGNSA. V trimming: 4 bases; J trimming: 2 bases; junction bases outside the gene matches: 4. This CDR3 has 14 residues. The CDR3 loop reads CASSYQAGQETQYF. CDR3 DNA sequence: TGTGCCAGCAGCTACCAAGCGGGGCAAGAGACCCAGTACTTC.

The chain joins TRBV9 to TRBJ1-1; D not resolved. V was pared by 0 bases and J by 2 bases, with 8 bases between. There are 14 residues in the CDR3. CDR1 is SGDLS and CDR2 is YYNGEE in the germline V gene. In nucleotides, the CDR3 is TGTGCCAGCAGCGTAGGGGCATCAAACACTGAAGCTTTCTTT. It codes for CASSVGASNTEAFF.

This clone was seen just once. The chain recombines TRBV19 with TRBJ1-2, with TRBD1 as a possible D gene (5 bases). This CDR3 comprises 15 residues. V dropped 5 bases and J dropped 5 bases, with 18 bases sitting between them. Per the germline V gene, CDR1 is LNHDA and CDR2 is SQIVND (reference sequence). CDR3 residues: CASSLPGPGGYGYTF. In DNA form, the CDR3 reads TGTGCCAGTAGTCTCCCGGGACCGGGAGGATATGGCTACACCTTC.

The rearrangement uses TRBV5-1 and TRBJ1-4, with 9 bases lining up with TRBD1. Germline values: CDR1 SGHRS, CDR2 YFSETQ. CDR3 length: 14 residues. V shed 2 bases and J 7 bases; nucleotides not matched to a gene: 3. The CDR3: CASSLQGAGEKLFF. DNA for the CDR3: TGCGCCAGCAGCTTACAGGGGGCGGGTGAAAAACTGTTTTTT. Looking up the rest from reference TRBV5-1 and TRBJ1-4 gives the full variable domain: KAGVTQTPRYLIKTRGQQVTLSCSPISGHRSVSWYQQTPGQGLQFLFEYFSETQRNKGNFPGRFSGRQFSNSRSEMNVSTLELGDSALYLCASSLQGAGEKLFFGSGTQLSVL.